The next 12 T cell receptor beta chains were all read from a single sample in a study of blood T cells in healthy people across ages. Primed by a sample-barcoded 5' primer and a J-beta primer mix, a second PCR proceeded for roughly 7 to 12 cycles. From the 5' RACE reads, TCRdb called clonotypes with MiXCR, one entry per CDR3 protein. The repertoire consists of approximately 600,000 distinct CDR3 sequences, with 58% occurring once and the leading ten covering roughly 34%. Material: blood. Source of these receptors: a man in his 60s in good health.

The chain combines TRBV5-1 with TRBJ2-5; D uncertain. V was cut by 5 bases and J by 1 base, with 6 bases left in between. The CDR3 is made up of 12 amino acids. Germline-derived CDR1 and CDR2 are SGHRS and YFSETQ. The CDR3 nucleotides are TGCGCCAGCAGGATCCTCCAAGAGACCCAGTACTTC. Translating it yields CASRILQETQYF.

J is TRBJ1-2 and V is TRBV20-1; the match to TRBD1 covers 9 bases. The J segment lost 2 bases and the V segment lost 3 bases, leaving 4 bases of the junction unmatched. Germline-derived CDR1 and CDR2 are DFQATT and SNEGSKA (reference sequence). The CDR3 is made up of 14 amino acids. CDR3 protein: CSASPGTGNYGYTF. CDR3 in DNA: TGCAGTGCTAGTCCCGGGACAGGGAACTATGGCTACACCTTC.

This chain connects TRBV29-1 to TRBJ2-7; maybe TRBD1 (6 bases). V lost 7 bases and J 2 bases, leaving 18 bases between the germline ends. CDR3 length: 14 amino acids. Per the germline V gene, CDR1 is SQVTM and CDR2 is ANQGSEA. CDR3 sequence (DNA): TGCAGCGGCCGCCGGGACACGGCCGCCTACGAGCAGTACTTC. Amino acids: CSGRRDTAAYEQYF.

CDR3 coding DNA: TGTGCCAGCAGTTCCCCGGGGAGCGGGGCATACAATGAGCAGTTCTTC. Protein product: CASSSPGSGAYNEQFF. This sequence joins TRBV6-2 or TRBV6-3 and TRBJ2-1; 7 nucleotides align to TRBD2. The V gene's germline CDR1 is MNHEY and CDR2 SVGEGT. CDR3 length: 16 amino acids. Trimming took 4 bases from V and 4 from J; bases not matched to a gene: 10.

The chain has TRBV6-5 and TRBJ1-2; 9 positions match TRBD1. The junction had 13 bases not matched to a gene; V was cut back by 6 bases and J by 8 bases. Germline V gives CDR1 MNHEY, CDR2 SVGAGI. This CDR3 contains 15 residues. CDR3 amino acids: CASRPPGQGTKGYTF. The CDR3, as DNA: TGTGCCAGCAGGCCCCCGGGACAGGGAACTAAGGGCTACACCTTC.

This clonotype was counted between two and nine times. The genes are TRBV3-1 and TRBJ2-5, with 8 nucleotides matching TRBD1. The V gene end was trimmed by 4 bases and the J gene end by 3 bases; junction bases not matched to a gene: 10. The germline V gene has CDR1 LGHDT and CDR2 YNNKEL (reference sequence). There are 16 residues in the CDR3. The CDR3 coding sequence is TGTGCCAGCAGCCCCCTCCTCTCGACAGGGGAAGAGACCCAGTACTTC. Translating gives CASSPLLSTGEETQYF.

CDR3 sequence (DNA): TGTGCCACCAGCGCAATGGACAGGGGTAACACCGGGGAGCTGTTTTTT. Translating it yields CATSAMDRGNTGELFF. The chain uses TRBV15 and TRBJ2-2; 9 bases fit TRBD1. Germline lookup yields CDR1 LNHNV and CDR2 YYDKDF (reference sequence). The CDR3 contains 16 residues. V was clipped by 5 bases and J by 2 bases; unmatched bases: 6. Full variable domain (missing parts from reference TRBV15 and TRBJ2-2): DAMVIQNPRYQVTQFGKPVTLSCSQTLNHNVMYWYQQKSSQAPKLLFHYYDKDFNNEADTPDNFQSRRPNTSFCFLDIRSPGLGDTAMYLCATSAMDRGNTGELFFGEGSRLTVL.

The rearrangement joins TRBV19 to TRBJ1-1; 8 bases match TRBD1. The CDR3 has 14 amino acids. The V segment lost 5 bases and the J segment 5 bases; nucleotides outside the gene matches: 7. The V gene's germline CDR1 is LNHDA and CDR2 SQIVND (reference sequence). This CDR3 reads CASSPGQDRTEAFF. For the CDR3, the DNA is TGTGCCAGTAGTCCGGGACAGGATCGGACTGAAGCTTTCTTT.

This clonotype appeared a few times. V is TRBV29-1 and J is TRBJ2-3; D not resolved. V was shortened by 3 bases and J by 4 bases, with 11 bases between the two germline ends. Germline loops: CDR1 SQVTM, CDR2 ANQGSEA. CDR3 length: 13 residues. The CDR3 DNA reads as TGCAGCGTTGATAGGACCTACCCAGATACGCAGTATTTT. Amino acid sequence: CSVDRTYPDTQYF.

The chain recombines TRBV29-1 with TRBJ2-5, with 11 bases matching TRBD1. This CDR3 has 14 amino acids. J was trimmed by 5 bases and V by 4 bases; bases with no gene match: 6. CDR1 and CDR2 (germline): SQVTM, ANQGSEA. CDR3 region: CSVGRTGGWETQYF. The CDR3 nucleotides read TGCAGCGTTGGGAGGACAGGGGGCTGGGAGACCCAGTACTTC.

The chain employs TRBV2 and TRBJ2-1; D is possibly TRBD2 (7 bases). Looked up from germline, CDR1 is SNHLY and CDR2 is FYNNEI. Trimming took off 4 bases at V and 2 bases at J, with 12 bases between the two ends. The CDR3 consists of 15 residues. DNA for the CDR3: TGTGCCAGCAGTGGGACTAGGGGGGCCTACAATGAGCAGTTCTTC. This codes for CASSGTRGAYNEQFF.

The V gene is TRBV5-1, the J gene TRBJ1-5, with TRBD1 identical over 7 bases. The CDR3 consists of 15 residues. V was pared by 4 bases and J by 9 bases, with 13 bases of the junction left unmatched. Germline loops: CDR1 SGHRS, CDR2 YFSETQ. CDR3 in amino acids: CASSPGGYGDRPQHF. The CDR3, as DNA: TGCGCCAGCAGCCCAGGGGGTTATGGGGATAGGCCCCAGCATTTT.